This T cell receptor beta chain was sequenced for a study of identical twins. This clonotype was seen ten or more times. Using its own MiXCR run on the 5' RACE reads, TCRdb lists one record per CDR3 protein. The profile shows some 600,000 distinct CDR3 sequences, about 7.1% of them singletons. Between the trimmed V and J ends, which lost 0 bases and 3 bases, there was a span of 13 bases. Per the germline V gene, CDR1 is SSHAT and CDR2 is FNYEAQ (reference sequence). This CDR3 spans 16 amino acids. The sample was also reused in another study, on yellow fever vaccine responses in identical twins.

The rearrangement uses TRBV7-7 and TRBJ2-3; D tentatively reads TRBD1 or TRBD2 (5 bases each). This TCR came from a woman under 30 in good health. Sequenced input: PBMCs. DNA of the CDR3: TGTGCCAGCAGCTTAGCGGTCGGGGCGGGTACAGATACGCAGTATTTT. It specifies CASSLAVGAGTDTQYF.